The 3 T cell receptor beta chains below come from one sample, sequenced in a study of spatial heterogeneity in lung cancer. Sample time point: blood at routine non-recurrence follow-up after resection. A single record per CDR3 protein comes from TCRdb applying MiXCR to the 5' RACE reads. The repertoire holds 40,000 to 45,000 distinct CDR3 sequences, approximately 22% seen once, with 6.5% to 9% in the top ten. Sequences were derived from PBMCs, sampled at follow-up. The receptors stem from a female donor with early-stage non-small cell lung cancer.

This clonotype has ten or more counts. The chain employs TRBV4-1 and TRBJ1-6; D ambiguous. Per the germline V gene, CDR1 is MGHRA and CDR2 is YSYEKL. This CDR3 has 14 residues. V lost 4 bases and J lost 7, with 11 bases in between. CDR3 region: CASSLGPWNSPLHF. DNA for the CDR3: TGCGCCAGCAGCCTTGGACCCTGGAATTCACCCCTCCACTTT.

A few counts support this clonotype. This chain links TRBV27 with TRBJ1-4, with 7 bases that match TRBD1. V shed 5 bases, J shed 4 bases, and the junction held 4 bases outside the gene matches. Germline assignment: CDR1 MNHEY and CDR2 SMNVEV (reference sequence). The length of the CDR3 is 14 residues. CDR3: CASSIQGNNEKLFF. CDR3 bases: TGTGCCAGCAGTATACAGGGGAATAATGAAAAACTGTTTTTT.

The rearrangement links TRBV6-6 to TRBJ1-5; no definite D call. In germline, CDR1 is MNHNY, CDR2 SVGAGI (reference sequence). The CDR3 contains 12 residues. The ends were cut back, 5 bases at V and 7 bases at J, with 9 bases in the middle. The CDR3 spells CASSAWVQPQHF. The DNA of the CDR3 is TGTGCCAGCAGTGCCTGGGTGCAGCCCCAGCATTTT.